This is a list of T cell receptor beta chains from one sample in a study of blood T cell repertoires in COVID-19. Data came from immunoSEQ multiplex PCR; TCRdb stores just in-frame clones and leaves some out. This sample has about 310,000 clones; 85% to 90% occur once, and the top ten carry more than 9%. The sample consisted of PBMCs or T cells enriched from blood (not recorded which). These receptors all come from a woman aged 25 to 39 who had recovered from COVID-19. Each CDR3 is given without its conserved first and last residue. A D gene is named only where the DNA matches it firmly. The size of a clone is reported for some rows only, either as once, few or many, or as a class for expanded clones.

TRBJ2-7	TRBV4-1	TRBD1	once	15	ASSVQHGGTGSYEQY
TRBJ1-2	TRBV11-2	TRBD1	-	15	ASSLDSRQGSLGGYT
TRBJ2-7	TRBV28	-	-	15	ASSSPEVFPPGGEQY
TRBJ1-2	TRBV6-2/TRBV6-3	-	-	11	ASSYLQGWGYT
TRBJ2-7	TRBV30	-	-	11	AGTGLGAYEQY
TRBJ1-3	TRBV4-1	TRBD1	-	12	ASSLQGGGNTIY
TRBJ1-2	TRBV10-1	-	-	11	ASSPDSYYGYT
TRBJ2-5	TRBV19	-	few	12	ASSIRGGQETQY
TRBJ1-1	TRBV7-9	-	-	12	ASSLSSGNTEAF
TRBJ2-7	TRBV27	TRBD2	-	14	ASSFLSGGSIYEQY
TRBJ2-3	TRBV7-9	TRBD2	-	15	ASSLTSGRLGTDTQY
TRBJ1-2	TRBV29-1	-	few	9	SVVGGYGYT
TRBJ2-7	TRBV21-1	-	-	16	ASSTQGSGGNTEDEQY
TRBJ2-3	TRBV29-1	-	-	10	SAVGSTDTQY
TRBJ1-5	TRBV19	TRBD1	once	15	ASRHDRDRGFNQPQH
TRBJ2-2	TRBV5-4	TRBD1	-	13	ASSLTGGNTGELF
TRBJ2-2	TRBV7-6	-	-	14	ASSRVVQGNTGELF
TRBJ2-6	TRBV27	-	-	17	ASSHSLAGEITGANVLT
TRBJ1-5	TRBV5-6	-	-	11	ASSLSPDQPQH
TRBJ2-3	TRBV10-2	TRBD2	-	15	ASSEGRLAGEGDTQY